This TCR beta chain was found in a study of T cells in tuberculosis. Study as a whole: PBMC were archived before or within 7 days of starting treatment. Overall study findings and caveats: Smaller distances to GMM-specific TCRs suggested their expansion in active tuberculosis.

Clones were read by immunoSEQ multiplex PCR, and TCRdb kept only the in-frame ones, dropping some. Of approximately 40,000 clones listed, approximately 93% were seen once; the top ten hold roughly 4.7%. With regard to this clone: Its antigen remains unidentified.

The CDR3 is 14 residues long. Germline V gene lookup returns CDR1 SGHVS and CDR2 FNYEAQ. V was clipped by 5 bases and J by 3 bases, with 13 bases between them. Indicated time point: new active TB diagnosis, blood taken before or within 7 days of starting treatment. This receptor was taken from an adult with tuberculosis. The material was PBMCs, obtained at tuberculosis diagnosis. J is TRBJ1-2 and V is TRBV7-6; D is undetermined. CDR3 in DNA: TGTGCCAGCAGCGCTCGAACCCGGGACTATGGCTACACCTTC. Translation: CASSARTRDYGYTF.